This T cell receptor beta chain stems from a study of molecular identifiers for immune sequencing clone quantification (dated 2018 in TCRdb). As for the study more broadly: In a replicate experiment, RNA from roughly 18,000 or 92,000 naive CD8 T cells was split into five aliquots, four of which were sequenced. This methods study used CD8 T cells to benchmark TCR RNA copy counting and molecular-identifier clustering-based TCR repertoire sequencing (MIDCIRS).

The library was generated by PCR. Sequenced on an Illumina HiSeq 4000. Bulk TCR libraries were generated as previously described, with the TCR primers listed in Table S5 used. Total RNA was purified with the Qiagen AllPrep DNA/RNA kit. Before analysis, reads from multiple sequencing runs of the same library were pooled. The published analysis was carried out like this. Reads were retained only if the reads had an exact TCR constant sequence, and the retained reads were trimmed to 150 nt and grouped according to their 12-nt molecular barcodes. Reads within each barcode group were sub-clustered using a 15% Levenshtein threshold, and quality-weighted consensus sequences were constructed for each RNA molecule. Non-functional sequences were excluded, and lower-count sequences lying one edit away from another sequence were also excluded. Barcode sub-clusters with fewer than 20% of the maximum read count were removed, based on fitting two negative binomial distributions. The public reads were run again by TCRdb, first through fastp at Q25 and then through MiXCR, and only productive beta chains were kept. All rows with the same CDR3 protein become a single entry with the most common DNA and genes. TCRdb, rather than the study authors, made the V and J calls. Here the sample has about 640,000 distinct CDR3 sequences; 20% occur a single time. The top ten clones comprise 0.85% to 0.9% of the sample.

Study-wide findings and limitations: A single cell's worth of spiked-in Jurkat TCR RNA was reported detectable even among one million naive CD8 T cells. Naive libraries contained spiked-in Jurkat TCR RNA (more than 9 copies' worth), which is not part of the donor repertoire. When barcode sub-clustering was omitted, TCR diversity was inflated by chimeric consensus sequences, with chimeras reaching as high as 47%. Approximately 3 recovered TCR RNA copies per cell were obtained by modeling, versus about ten by digital PCR, implying a capture efficiency of 25% to 30%. In CMV-specific effector cells, clones with more than 20 RNA copies accounted for over 99% of molecules, whereas in naive cells such clones accounted for under 1%. The sizes of highly expanded clones could end up underestimated when identical TCR molecules share a barcode.

With regard to this clonotype: The specificity of this receptor is unknown. Since a much larger clone is just one base distant, this may be a read error.

Libraries of naive CD8 T cells were built from about 20,000 to 1,000,000 sorted cells, with 10%, 30% or 50% of the purified RNA used. On a BD FACSAria II, naive CD8 T cells were FACS-sorted as CD8+CD4-CCR7+CD45RA+ and collected into RLT Plus buffer. Approximately 9 TCR copies' worth of Jurkat RNA were spiked into roughly 17,000-1,100,000 naive CD8 T cell samples to test detection sensitivity. Enrichment of CD8 T cells was performed with RosetteSep CD8+ T Cell Enrichment Cocktail and Ficoll-Paque, after which ACK red cell lysis was carried out. The CDR3 runs 13 residues from the cysteine to the phenylalanine. CDR3 DNA is the only sequence kept; it has 39 bases, read in frame from the first base. For CDR1 and CDR2, the germline V gene lists MGHRA and YSYEKL.

The material sequenced was naive CD8+ T cells from blood, with Jurkat cell RNA spiked in. The cell subset or site label of this sample denotes: FACS-sorted CD8+CD4-CCR7+CD45RA+ naive T cells. Rearrangement joined TRBV4-1 to TRBJ1-1; 7 central bases correspond to TRBD1. The TCR originated in a human donor in good health. Some libraries in this study had Jurkat cell RNA spiked in. At the DNA level, the sequence is TGCGCCAGCAGCCAAGCCTTACAGGGGAGTGCTCTCTTT. This codes for CASSQALQGSALF.